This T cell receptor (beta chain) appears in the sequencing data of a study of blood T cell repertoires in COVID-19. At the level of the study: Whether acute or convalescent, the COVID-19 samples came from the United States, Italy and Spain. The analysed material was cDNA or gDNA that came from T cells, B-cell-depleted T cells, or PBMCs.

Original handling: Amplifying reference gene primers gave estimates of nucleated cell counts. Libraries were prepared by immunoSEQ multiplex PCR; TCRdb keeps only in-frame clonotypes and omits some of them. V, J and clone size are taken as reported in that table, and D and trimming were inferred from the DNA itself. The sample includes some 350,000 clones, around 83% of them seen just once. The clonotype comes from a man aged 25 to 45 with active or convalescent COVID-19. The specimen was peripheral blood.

CDR3: CASTRSSYNSPLHF. The CDR3 DNA reads as TGTGCCAGCACCCGGAGCTCCTATAATTCACCCCTCCACTTT. The genes are TRBV6-5 and TRBJ1-6; D remains ambiguous. The germline V and J ends were trimmed by 7 bases and 0 bases, with 7 bases remaining between them. CDR1 and CDR2 from the germline V gene are MNHEY and SVGAGI. The CDR3 sequence is 14 residues long.